What follows are 7 T cell receptor beta chains derived from one specimen sequenced in a study of blood T cell repertoires in COVID-19 (dated by TCRdb to 2018 to 2020). Library preparation used the immunoSEQ multiplex PCR assay. The table was pulled from immuneACCESS by TCRdb, which kept in-frame rearrangements only. Such tables lose some clones; where checked, under half of the loss comes from unresolved V genes, and the rest has no known cause. The sample data list 110,000 to 150,000 clones, and roughly 80% of these were observed just once. In total, the top ten clones hold about 4% of the sample. Sequences were obtained from peripheral blood. The receptors were sampled from a woman of 80 years or more with acute or convalescent COVID-19.

V is TRBV5-4 and J is TRBJ2-5, with D unclear. V was clipped by 0 bases and J by 0 bases, with 9 bases between them. CDR3 length: 15 amino acids. Germline CDR1 SGHNT, CDR2 YYREEE (reference sequence). CDR3 residues: CASSLDPQNQETQYF. The CDR3 DNA sequence: TGTGCCAGCAGCTTGGACCCACAGAACCAAGAGACCCAGTACTTC.

The chain has TRBV2 and TRBJ1-3; D is undetermined. Germline CDR1 reads SNHLY; CDR2 reads FYNNEI. The CDR3 spans 12 residues. Trimming cost V 7 bases and J 4 bases, with 8 bases left between them. CDR3 in amino acids: CASTRYGNTIYF. DNA for the CDR3: TGTGCCAGCACGCGGTACGGAAACACCATATATTTT.

The J gene is TRBJ2-7, the V gene TRBV18; D is unresolved. Germline-derived CDR1 and CDR2 are KGHSH and LQKENI. The CDR3 runs 12 residues. V was cut by 0 bases and J by 2 bases, with 2 bases left in between. This chain's CDR3 is CASSPPTYEQYF. CDR3 nucleotides: TGTGCCAGCTCACCACCTACCTACGAGCAGTACTTC.

This chain connects TRBV27 to TRBJ1-2; no definite D call. V was trimmed by 5 bases and J by 2 bases, leaving 9 bases between them. The CDR3 runs to 13 residues. Germline CDR1 reads MNHEY; CDR2 reads SMNVEV (reference sequence). The CDR3 nucleotides are TGTGCCAGCAGTCCATCAGTGAACTATGGCTACACCTTC. Encoded protein: CASSPSVNYGYTF.

The gene calls are TRBV28 and TRBJ1-5, with 7 bases lining up with TRBD1. Germline values: CDR1 MDHEN, CDR2 SYDVKM. J gave up 4 bases and V 3 bases, and 18 bases lay outside the gene matches. The CDR3 is made up of 19 amino acids. Here the CDR3 DNA reads TGTGCCAGCAGTTTTTATCTTTTTTTAGGGGGCAGTGGGAATCAGCCCCAGCATTTT. It encodes CASSFYLFLGGSGNQPQHF.

This clone was detected only once. The chain has TRBV7-6 and TRBJ1-4, with D uncertain. V lost 0 bases to trimming and J lost 4 bases, with 12 bases between them. This CDR3 region has 16 residues. CDR1 is SGHVS and CDR2 is FNYEAQ in the germline V gene. The CDR3 DNA reads as TGTGCCAGCAGCTTAGCCTTCGTGGGCTTTAATGAAAAACTGTTTTTT. Translation: CASSLAFVGFNEKLFF.

The rearrangement links TRBV7-3 to TRBJ2-1; the match to TRBD1 covers 9 bases. The CDR3 runs 16 residues. In germline, CDR1 is SGHTA, CDR2 FQGTGA. J lost 5 bases, V lost 4 bases, and 9 bases had no gene match. The CDR3 region is CASSSSDRGRNNEQFF. In DNA form, the CDR3 reads TGTGCCAGCAGCTCCTCGGACAGGGGACGGAACAATGAGCAGTTCTTC. The variable domain in full, with the rest retrieved from reference TRBV7-3 and TRBJ2-1, is GAGVSQTPSNKVTEKGKYVELRCDPISGHTALYWYRQSLGQGPEFLIYFQGTGAADDSGLPNDRFFAVRPEGSVSTLKIQRTERGDSAVYLCASSSSDRGRNNEQFFGPGTRLTVL.